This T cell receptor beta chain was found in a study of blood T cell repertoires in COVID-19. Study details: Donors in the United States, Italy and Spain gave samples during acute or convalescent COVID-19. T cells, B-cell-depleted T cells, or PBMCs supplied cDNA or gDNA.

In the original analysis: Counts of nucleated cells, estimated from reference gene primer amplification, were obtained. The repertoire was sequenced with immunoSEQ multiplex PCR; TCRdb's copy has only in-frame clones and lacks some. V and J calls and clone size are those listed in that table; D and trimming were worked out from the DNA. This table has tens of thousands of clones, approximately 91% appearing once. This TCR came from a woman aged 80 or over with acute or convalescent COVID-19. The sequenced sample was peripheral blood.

CDR3 sequence (DNA): TGTGCCTGGAGTGAACAGCGGGGGCACACCGGGGAGCTGTTTTTT. It translates to CAWSEQRGHTGELFF. The chain couples TRBV30 to TRBJ2-2, with 8 nucleotides matching TRBD2. V trimming: 1 base; J trimming: 3 bases; junction bases outside the gene matches: 4. The germline V gene has CDR1 GTSNPN and CDR2 SVGIG (reference sequence). The CDR3 totals 15 residues. The variable domain in full, with the rest retrieved from reference TRBV30 and TRBJ2-2, is SQTIHQWPATLVQPVGSPLSLECTVEGTSNPNLYWYRQAAGRGLQLLFYSVGIGQISSEVPQNLSASRPQDRQFILSSKKLLLSDSGFYLCAWSEQRGHTGELFFGEGSRLTVL.